This T cell receptor beta chain comes out of a study of cytotoxic CD8 clonotypes in ibrutinib-treated CLL. Overall study findings and caveats: Baseline levels were approached again at progression, after clonality had risen at ibrutinib response.

With sequencing, the targeted depth ranged from 1 in 200,000 to 1 in 1 million T cells. Here immunoSEQ multiplex PCR was the method, and the copy in TCRdb shows in-frame clones only, minus some. The sample records tens of thousands of clones, approximately 90% being singletons. Notes on this clone: Its antigen is not identified.

This TCR derives from a human donor with chronic lymphocytic leukemia. Sequenced material: PBMCs, taken after 12 months of ibrutinib treatment.

CDR3 coding DNA: TGTGCCAGCAGCGAGACTGGGACCGCCGACACTGAAGCTTTCTTT. Amino acids: CASSETGTADTEAFF. The chain joins TRBV6-4 to TRBJ1-1; D is possibly TRBD1 (5 bases). CDR1 and CDR2 from the germline V gene are MRHNA and SNTAGT. The V gene lost 6 bases and the J gene lost 3 bases, with 17 bases spanning the gap. This CDR3 has 15 amino acids.